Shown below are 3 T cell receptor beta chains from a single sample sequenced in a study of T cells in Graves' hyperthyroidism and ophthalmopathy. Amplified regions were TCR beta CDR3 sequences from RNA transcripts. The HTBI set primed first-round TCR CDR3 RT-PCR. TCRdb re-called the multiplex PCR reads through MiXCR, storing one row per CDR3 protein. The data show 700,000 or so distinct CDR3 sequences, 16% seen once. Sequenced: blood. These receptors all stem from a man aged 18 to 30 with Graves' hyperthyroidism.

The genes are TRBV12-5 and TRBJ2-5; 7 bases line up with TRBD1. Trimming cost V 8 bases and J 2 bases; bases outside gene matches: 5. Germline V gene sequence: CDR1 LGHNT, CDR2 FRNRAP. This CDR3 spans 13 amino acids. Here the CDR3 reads CASRQGQQETQYF. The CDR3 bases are TGTGCTAGTAGACAGGGACAGCAAGAGACCCAGTACTTC. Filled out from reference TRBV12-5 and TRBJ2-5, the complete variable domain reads DARVTQTPRHKVTEMGQEVTMRCQPILGHNTVFWYRQTMMQGLELLAYFRNRAPLDDSGMPKDRFSAEMPDATLATLKIQPSEPRDSAVYFCASRQGQQETQYFGPGTRLLVL.

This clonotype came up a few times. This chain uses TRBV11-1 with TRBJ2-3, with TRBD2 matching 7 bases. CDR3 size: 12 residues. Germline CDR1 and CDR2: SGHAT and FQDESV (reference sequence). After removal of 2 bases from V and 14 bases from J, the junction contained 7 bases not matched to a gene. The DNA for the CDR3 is TGTGCCAGCAGCTTACCGAGCGGGAAACCGTATTTT. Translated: CASSLPSGKPYF.

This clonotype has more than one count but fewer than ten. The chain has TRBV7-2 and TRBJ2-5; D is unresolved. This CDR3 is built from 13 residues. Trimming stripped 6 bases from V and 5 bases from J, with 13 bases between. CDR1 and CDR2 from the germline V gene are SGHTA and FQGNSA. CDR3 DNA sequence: TGTGCCAGCAGGCGATCACCTATGGAGACCCAGTACTTC. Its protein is CASRRSPMETQYF.